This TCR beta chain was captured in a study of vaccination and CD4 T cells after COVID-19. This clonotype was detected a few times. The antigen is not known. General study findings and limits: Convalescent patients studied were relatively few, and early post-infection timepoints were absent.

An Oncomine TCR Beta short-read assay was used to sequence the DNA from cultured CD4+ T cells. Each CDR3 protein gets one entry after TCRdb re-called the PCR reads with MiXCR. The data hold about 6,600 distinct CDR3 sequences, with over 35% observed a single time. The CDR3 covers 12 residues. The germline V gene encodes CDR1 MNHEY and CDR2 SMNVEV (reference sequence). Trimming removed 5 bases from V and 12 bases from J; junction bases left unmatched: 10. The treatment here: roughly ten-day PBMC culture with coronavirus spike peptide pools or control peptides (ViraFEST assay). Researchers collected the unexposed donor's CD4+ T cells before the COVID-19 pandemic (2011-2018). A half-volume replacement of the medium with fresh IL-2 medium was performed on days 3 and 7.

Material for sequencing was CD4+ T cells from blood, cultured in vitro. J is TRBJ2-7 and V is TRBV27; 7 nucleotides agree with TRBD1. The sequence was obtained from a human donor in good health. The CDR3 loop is CASSGTAETWYF. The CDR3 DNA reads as TGTGCCAGCAGTGGGACAGCTGAAACGTGGTACTTC.